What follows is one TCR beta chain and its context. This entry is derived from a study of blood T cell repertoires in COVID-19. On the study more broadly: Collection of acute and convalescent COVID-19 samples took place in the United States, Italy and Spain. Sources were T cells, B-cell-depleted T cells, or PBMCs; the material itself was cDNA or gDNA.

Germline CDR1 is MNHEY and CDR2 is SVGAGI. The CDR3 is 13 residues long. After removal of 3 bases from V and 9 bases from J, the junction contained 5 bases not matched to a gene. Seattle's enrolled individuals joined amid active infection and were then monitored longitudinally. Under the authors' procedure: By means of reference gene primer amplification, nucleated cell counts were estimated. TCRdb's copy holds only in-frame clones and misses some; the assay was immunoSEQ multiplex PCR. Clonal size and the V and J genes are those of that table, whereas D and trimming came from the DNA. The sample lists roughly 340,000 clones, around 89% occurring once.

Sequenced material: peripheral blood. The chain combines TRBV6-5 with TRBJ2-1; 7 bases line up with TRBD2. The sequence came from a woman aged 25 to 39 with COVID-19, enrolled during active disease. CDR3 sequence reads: CASSYGRGIEQFF. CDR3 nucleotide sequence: TGTGCCAGCAGTTATGGGCGGGGGATTGAGCAGTTCTTC.